One sample yielded the 32 T cell receptor beta chains listed below, sequenced in a study of siplizumab effects on memory and regulatory T cells. Produced via immunoSEQ multiplex PCR; TCRdb's table is partial and in-frame only. The data hold 100,000 or so clones, with 75% to 95% observed a single time. Source material: CD4+ T cells sorted from blood. Source of these receptors: a human donor in good health. Some clones in this sample may be carry-over from other donors' samples.

CDR3 protein: CASGWTYSTDTQYF. In DNA form, the CDR3 reads TGTGCCAGCGGCTGGACGTACAGCACAGATACGCAGTATTTT. This sequence joins TRBV7-2 and TRBJ2-3; D remains unclear. The germline V and J ends were trimmed by 8 bases and 0 bases, with 12 bases remaining between them. Germline V lookup: CDR1 SGHTA, CDR2 FQGNSA. The CDR3 has 14 amino acids.

The count of this clone is one. The rearrangement links TRBV2 to TRBJ2-2, with 14 bases that match TRBD2. The germline V gene encodes CDR1 SNHLY and CDR2 FYNNEI. Germline trimming cut 6 bases from V and 5 bases from J; bases unmatched to any gene: 5. The CDR3 is 16 amino acids. CDR3 nucleotides: TGTGCCAGCAGCTTGGGACTAGCGGGAGTAACCGGGGAGCTGTTTTTT. Translated: CASSLGLAGVTGELFF. Full variable domain (missing parts from reference TRBV2 and TRBJ2-2): EPEVTQTPSHQVTQMGQEVILRCVPISNHLYFYWYRQILGQKVEFLVSFYNNEISEKSEIFDDQFSVERPDGSNFTLKIRSTKLEDSAMYFCASSLGLAGVTGELFFGEGSRLTVL.

The V and J genes are TRBV29-1 and TRBJ2-2, with TRBD1 as a possible D gene (6 bases). Trimming left V 7 bases short and J 3 bases short, with 12 bases between. The CDR3 spans 13 residues. CDR1 SQVTM and CDR2 ANQGSEA come from the germline V gene. DNA of the CDR3: TGCAGCGCCGAGGACAGAGACACCGGGGAGCTGTTTTTT. It is translated as CSAEDRDTGELFF.

About this clone: Being one base from a much bigger clone, this may be a read error. CDR3 in amino acids: CASSQGYGYTF. CDR3 nucleotides: TGTGCCAGCAGCCAGGGCTATGGCTACACCTTC. The V gene is TRBV7-9, the J gene TRBJ1-2, with a tentative D call TRBD1 (5 bases). V was shortened by 5 bases and J by 4 bases, with 5 bases between the two germline ends. CDR1 and CDR2 (germline): SEHNR, FQNEAQ (reference sequence). This CDR3 has 11 amino acids.

The chain has TRBV30 and TRBJ2-2; 9 nucleotides agree with TRBD2. V shed 4 bases and J 3 bases; nucleotides not matched to a gene: 9. Germline values: CDR1 GTSNPN, CDR2 SVGIG (reference sequence). The CDR3 length is 16 residues. DNA for the CDR3: TGTGCCTGGACCGGGGGGACTAGCCGGTACACCGGGGAGCTGTTTTTT. Translating gives CAWTGGTSRYTGELFF.

For the CDR3, the DNA is TGTGCCAGCAGCCCCCGGGACGGGAGCTACGAGCAGTACTTC. It yields the protein CASSPRDGSYEQYF. This chain joins TRBV11-1 and TRBJ2-7, with D tentatively TRBD2 (6 bases). The germline gives CDR1 SGHAT, CDR2 FQDESV (reference sequence). CDR3 length: 14 amino acids. V was pared by 5 bases and J by 3 bases, with 14 bases between.

The chain carries TRBV5-1 and TRBJ2-3; 9 bases are a match to TRBD2. The CDR3 covers 14 residues. The germline gives CDR1 SGHRS, CDR2 YFSETQ. V was pared by 4 bases and J by 6 bases, with 6 bases of the junction left unmatched. The CDR3 sequence: CASSGIAGVDTQYF. Written as DNA, the CDR3 is TGCGCCAGCAGCGGTATAGCGGGAGTGGATACGCAGTATTTT.

V usage is TRBV2 and J usage is TRBJ2-1, with D perhaps matching TRBD1 or TRBD2 (6 bases each). This CDR3 is built from 16 residues. Trimming took off 2 bases at V and 7 bases at J, with 18 bases between the two ends. The germline gives CDR1 SNHLY, CDR2 FYNNEI. The CDR3 DNA follows: TGTGCCAGCAGTGAAAATGGCCTAGAAGGGGGGAATGAGCAGTTCTTC. Its protein product is CASSENGLEGGNEQFF.

The gene calls are TRBV19 and TRBJ1-2; D unresolved. Germline CDR1 LNHDA, CDR2 SQIVND (reference sequence). V was shortened by 3 bases and J by 7 bases, with 15 bases between the two germline ends. This CDR3 is 14 amino acids long. This chain's CDR3 is CASSIPMGRAGYTF. The CDR3 DNA is TGTGCCAGTAGTATCCCAATGGGAAGGGCTGGCTACACCTTC. The variable domain in full, completed from reference TRBV19 and TRBJ1-2, reads DGGITQSPKYLFRKEGQNVTLSCEQNLNHDAMYWYRQDPGQGLRLIYYSQIVNDFQKGDIAEGYSVSREKKESFPLTVTSAQKNPTAFYLCASSIPMGRAGYTFGSGTRLTVV.

The chain joins TRBV19 to TRBJ2-3, with TRBD1 matching over 9 bases. The junction had 8 bases not matched to a gene; V was cut back by 4 bases and J by 3 bases. The CDR3 runs 16 residues. Germline CDR1 is LNHDA and CDR2 is SQIVND (reference sequence). The CDR3 region has the DNA TGTGCCAGTAGTAGGGGGTGGGGACAGGGTACAGATACGCAGTATTTT. Encoded protein: CASSRGWGQGTDTQYF. The full variable domain, with the rest looked up from reference TRBV19 and TRBJ2-3, is DGGITQSPKYLFRKEGQNVTLSCEQNLNHDAMYWYRQDPGQGLRLIYYSQIVNDFQKGDIAEGYSVSREKKESFPLTVTSAQKNPTAFYLCASSRGWGQGTDTQYFGPGTRLTVL.

This clone was found once. V is TRBV7-6 and J is TRBJ2-7; 9 bases fit TRBD1. This CDR3 is built from 15 residues. Trimming took 2 bases from V and 3 from J; bases not matched to a gene: 5. Germline CDR1 SGHVS, CDR2 FNYEAQ. This CDR3 is CASSLTPGQGYEQYF. CDR3 coding DNA: TGTGCCAGCAGCTTAACGCCGGGACAGGGCTACGAGCAGTACTTC.

The rearrangement joins TRBV5-4 to TRBJ2-5, with 8 bases matching TRBD1. Germline assignment: CDR1 SGHNT and CDR2 YYREEE (reference sequence). The CDR3 is 13 residues long. V lost 6 bases, J lost 5 bases, and 6 bases stayed unmatched. The DNA of the CDR3 is TGTGCCAGCACCCTTCAGGGGGCGGAGACCCAGTACTTC. Translated, it gives CASTLQGAETQYF.

The gene calls are TRBV6-5 and TRBJ1-2; D ambiguous. The CDR3 consists of 13 residues. The ends were cut back, 8 bases at V and 2 bases at J, with 12 bases in the middle. The germline gives CDR1 MNHEY, CDR2 SVGAGI. The CDR3 DNA sequence: TGTGCCAGCGGACGGCGCGAAAACTATGGCTACACCTTC. Translation: CASGRRENYGYTF.

This clone has a single count. The V gene is TRBV2, the J gene TRBJ2-4; D is uncertain. The CDR3 length is 14 residues. V was shortened by 6 bases and J by 0 bases, with 9 bases between the two germline ends. Germline V CDR1 and CDR2: SNHLY, FYNNEI. The CDR3 region has the DNA TGTGCCAGCAGATCCGGTCTAGCCAAAAACATTCAGTACTTC. It yields the protein CASRSGLAKNIQYF.

This clone has only a few counts. The chain employs TRBV7-6 and TRBJ1-5; D gene ambiguous. The CDR3 runs 13 residues. Germline V CDR1 and CDR2: SGHVS, FNYEAQ. The ends were cut back, 3 bases at V and 4 bases at J, with 7 bases in the middle. The CDR3 nucleotides are TGTGCCAGCAGCTTCGGAGGAAATCAGCCCCAGCATTTT. This codes for CASSFGGNQPQHF.

The gene calls are TRBV7-6 and TRBJ1-1; 8 positions match TRBD1. Germline CDR1 and CDR2: SGHVS and FNYEAQ. CDR3 length: 15 amino acids. The V segment lost 3 bases and the J segment 4 bases; nucleotides outside the gene matches: 7. The CDR3 is CASSFRTGGGTEAFF. The CDR3 nucleotides are TGTGCCAGCAGCTTTAGAACAGGGGGGGGCACTGAAGCTTTCTTT. The full variable domain, in which reference TRBV7-6 and TRBJ1-1 provide the parts outside the CDR3, is GAGVSQSPRYKVTKRGQDVALRCDPISGHVSLYWYRQALGQGPEFLTYFNYEAQQDKSGLPNDRFSAERPEGSISTLTIQRTEQRDSAMYRCASSFRTGGGTEAFFGQGTRLTVV.

The chain joins TRBV10-2 to TRBJ2-3, with 10 bases that match TRBD2. Trimming at V came to 6 bases and at J to 2 bases, leaving 8 bases not matched to a gene. Germline V CDR1 and CDR2: WSHSY, SAAADI. The CDR3 covers 16 residues. The DNA of the CDR3 is TGCGCCAGCAGCAGCGGGAGGGCCTTTGACACAGATACGCAGTATTTT. Encoded protein: CASSSGRAFDTDTQYF.

This clone was counted a single time. The V call is TRBV2, the J call TRBJ1-2; no clear D. Germline CDR1 and CDR2: SNHLY and FYNNEI. Trimming took off 5 bases at V and 3 bases at J, with 16 bases between the two ends. The CDR3 extends over 15 amino acids. CDR3 in amino acids: CASSSRRTAHYGYTF. The DNA for the CDR3 is TGTGCCAGCAGTTCCCGGAGAACAGCCCACTATGGCTACACCTTC.

Only a few counts were recorded for this clone. The J gene is TRBJ1-1, the V gene TRBV14; D call uncertain. Germline assignment: CDR1 SGHDN and CDR2 FVKESK. Trimming removed 2 bases from V and 1 base from J, with 11 bases in between. This CDR3 comprises 15 residues. For the CDR3, the DNA is TGTGCCAGCAGCCAACTTACCAGGCCGAACACTGAAGCTTTCTTT. This encodes CASSQLTRPNTEAFF.

V usage is TRBV5-6 and J usage is TRBJ1-1; a weak D match, TRBD1 (6 bases). Trimming stripped 3 bases from V and 4 bases from J, with 16 bases between. The CDR3 runs 15 residues. CDR1 and CDR2 from the germline V gene are SGHDT and YYEEEE. CDR3 amino acids: CASSSPVWGLTEAFF. In DNA, the CDR3 is TGTGCCAGCAGCTCCCCAGTGTGGGGGCTCACTGAAGCTTTCTTT.

This chain uses TRBV10-2 with TRBJ2-1, with 13 nucleotides matching TRBD2. V gave up 11 bases and J gave up 8 bases; unmatched junction bases: 9. Germline loops: CDR1 WSHSY, CDR2 SAAADI. This CDR3 is built from 14 residues. CDR3: CASLAGGGWDEQFF. CDR3 coding DNA: TGCGCCTCACTAGCGGGAGGGGGATGGGATGAGCAGTTCTTC.

This clone was detected only once. The V and J genes are TRBV5-5 and TRBJ1-1; TRBD1 aligns across 11 bases. The V and J ends lost 2 bases and 4 bases, in that order; junction bases with no gene match: 13. Germline CDR1 and CDR2: SGHKS and YYEKEE (reference sequence). The CDR3 is 18 residues long. DNA of the CDR3: TGTGCCAGCAGCTTTTCGGGACAGGGGGTTCTAAGGGGCACTGAAGCTTTCTTT. It translates to CASSFSGQGVLRGTEAFF.

The chain employs TRBV2 and TRBJ2-2; 9 nucleotides line up with TRBD1. The CDR3 covers 14 residues. With V trimmed by 6 bases and J by 6 bases, 5 bases remained unmatched. Germline V lookup: CDR1 SNHLY, CDR2 FYNNEI. The CDR3 DNA reads TGTGCCAGCAGACAGACAGGGGGTCCCGGGGAGCTGTTTTTT. It translates to CASRQTGGPGELFF.

The V and J genes are TRBV19 and TRBJ2-1; 10 positions agree with TRBD2. Germline CDR1 is LNHDA and CDR2 is SQIVND (reference sequence). Losses at the gene ends were 3 bases for V and 5 bases for J; bases not matched to a gene: 7. The CDR3 has 16 residues. The DNA for the CDR3 is TGTGCCAGTAGTATCGTTAGCGGGAGGATTAACAATGAGCAGTTCTTC. This encodes CASSIVSGRINNEQFF.

This clone was recorded once. This chain links TRBV7-3 with TRBJ1-1; possibly TRBD1 for D (5 bases). Germline lookup yields CDR1 SGHTA and CDR2 FQGTGA. The CDR3 runs to 16 residues. Trimming removed 5 bases from V and 4 bases from J, with 20 bases in between. The CDR3 DNA reads TGTGCCAGCAGCGAAAGGTATAGGGGATCGGGCACTGAAGCTTTCTTT. This encodes CASSERYRGSGTEAFF.

This chain uses TRBV6-6 with TRBJ2-5, with D unresolved. The J call may not be correct, given that the DNA end is closer to TRBJ2-7. In germline, CDR1 is MNHNY, CDR2 SVGAGI (reference sequence). This CDR3 is 14 amino acids long. The CDR3 is CATRGRSSNHEQYF. Here the CDR3 DNA reads TGTGCCACTAGAGGACGTTCCTCGAACCACGAGCAGTACTTC.

The V and J genes are TRBV7-9 and TRBJ1-2; tentative D call: TRBD1 (6 bases). This CDR3 contains 13 residues. The V end lost 1 base, the J end lost 8 bases, and 11 bases lay between the germline ends. From germline, CDR1 is SEHNR and CDR2 FQNEAQ (reference sequence). As DNA, the CDR3 is TGTGCCAGCAGCTTAGTGCGGCAGGGGGGCTACACCTTC. Translated, it gives CASSLVRQGGYTF.

The chain is built from TRBV19 and TRBJ1-2, with D maybe TRBD1 (6 bases). CDR3 length: 15 residues. Germline V lookup: CDR1 LNHDA, CDR2 SQIVND (reference sequence). V shed 3 bases and J shed 3 bases, with 14 bases lying between them. CDR3 protein: CASSIMGGAYYGYTF. CDR3 DNA sequence: TGTGCCAGTAGTATTATGGGGGGCGCTTACTATGGCTACACCTTC. Filled out from reference TRBV19 and TRBJ1-2, the complete variable domain reads DGGITQSPKYLFRKEGQNVTLSCEQNLNHDAMYWYRQDPGQGLRLIYYSQIVNDFQKGDIAEGYSVSREKKESFPLTVTSAQKNPTAFYLCASSIMGGAYYGYTFGSGTRLTVV.

The chain is built from TRBV5-1 and TRBJ1-1; weak D call: TRBD1 (5 bases). The CDR3 extends over 15 amino acids. The ends were cut back, 0 bases at V and 0 bases at J, with 9 bases in the middle. Germline V gives CDR1 SGHRS, CDR2 YFSETQ. The CDR3: CASSLEAGMNTEAFF. In nucleotides, the CDR3 is TGCGCCAGCAGCTTGGAAGCAGGGATGAACACTGAAGCTTTCTTT.

The chain couples TRBV6-5 to TRBJ1-6; D uncertain. The CDR3 contains 15 residues. CDR1 is MNHEY and CDR2 is SVGAGI in the germline V gene. Trimming took off 7 bases at V and 5 bases at J, with 15 bases between the two ends. CDR3 bases: TGTGCCAGCACCCCTACCCATGCCGATAATTCACCCCTCCACTTT. It translates to CASTPTHADNSPLHF.

The V and J genes are TRBV29-1 and TRBJ2-5; 8 nucleotides align to TRBD1. The CDR3 runs 13 residues. The germline gives CDR1 SQVTM, CDR2 ANQGSEA. The ends lost 7 bases at V and 1 base at J; junction bases unmatched: 5. Here the CDR3 DNA reads TGCAGCGCCAAGGACAGGGTCCAAGAGACCCAGTACTTC. Encoded protein: CSAKDRVQETQYF.

As DNA, the CDR3 is TGCGCCAGCAGCTTGAGACAGGCGGGCGGAAGGGCGATCCTGGACAATGAGCAGTTCTTC. Protein product: CASSLRQAGGRAILDNEQFF. The chain recombines TRBV5-1 with TRBJ2-1; possible D gene TRBD1, 6 bases. V dropped 1 base and J dropped 5 bases, with 28 bases sitting between them. CDR3 size: 20 residues. Per the germline V gene, CDR1 is SGHRS and CDR2 is YFSETQ.